These 21 T cell receptor beta chains were all obtained from the same sample, sequenced in a study of T-cell reconstitution after alpha-beta-depleted transplantation in children. TCRbeta library preparation incorporated unique molecular identifiers. Using its own MiXCR run on the PCR reads, TCRdb lists one record per CDR3 protein. The table shows about 980,000 distinct CDR3 sequences, with around 30% occurring only once. The sample in question was PBMCs, mostly from graft donor cells, obtained 360 days after TCRalphabeta/CD19-depleted stem cell transplant. The receptors derive from a boy under two years old who had a stem cell transplant for SCID, so the T cells may come from the graft donor.

This clonotype was detected a few times. V and J are TRBV20-1 and TRBJ1-5; 7 bases map to TRBD1. The CDR3 consists of 15 residues. V lost 3 bases, J lost 2 bases, and 7 bases stayed unmatched. Germline assignment: CDR1 DFQATT and CDR2 SNEGSKA (reference sequence). The CDR3 DNA reads TGCAGTGCTAGGACCCAGGGGGTGGGCAATCAGCCCCAGCATTTT. The encoded protein is CSARTQGVGNQPQHF.

In this sample, this clonotype turned up many times. The chain joins TRBV5-1 to TRBJ2-1; 11 bases are a match to TRBD2. The germline V gene encodes CDR1 SGHRS and CDR2 YFSETQ. Trimming removed 3 bases from V and 5 bases from J; junction bases left unmatched: 4. There are 15 residues in the CDR3. The DNA of the CDR3 is TGCGCCAGCAGCTCTACTAGCGGGGGACACAATGAGCAGTTCTTC. This sequence encodes CASSSTSGGHNEQFF.

This sequence joins TRBV12-3 or TRBV12-4 and TRBJ1-6, with D possibly matching TRBD1 (6 bases). The CDR3 is 16 amino acids. V was shortened by 3 bases and J by 3 bases, with 12 bases between the two germline ends. The CDR3 here is CASSFTGGFYNSPLHF. The CDR3 DNA follows: TGTGCCAGCAGTTTCACGGGGGGCTTCTATAATTCACCCCTCCACTTT.

The chain uses TRBV27 and TRBJ2-7, with TRBD2 identical over 10 bases. The CDR3 is 16 residues long. Germline V CDR1 and CDR2: MNHEY, SMNVEV (reference sequence). J was trimmed by 3 bases and V by 2 bases; bases with no gene match: 7. Here the CDR3 DNA reads TGTGCCAGCAGTTTAAGGTTTAGCGGGAGGCTCTACGAGCAGTACTTC. Translated, it gives CASSLRFSGRLYEQYF.

CDR3 sequence reads: CASSTAKNIQYF. In nucleotides, the CDR3 is TGTGCCAGCAGCACAGCTAAAAACATTCAGTACTTC. The chain uses TRBV12-3 or TRBV12-4 and TRBJ2-4; D remains unclear. V was trimmed by 6 bases and J by 4 bases, leaving 7 bases between them. This CDR3 region has 12 residues.

DNA for the CDR3: TGTGCCAGCAGCGTGACAGGGGGGAGCGAGCAGTACTTC. The encoded protein is CASSVTGGSEQYF. The V and J genes are TRBV9 and TRBJ2-7, with 9 bases identical to TRBD1. The junction had 3 bases not matched to a gene; V was cut back by 2 bases and J by 6 bases. Germline CDR1 reads SGDLS; CDR2 reads YYNGEE. The CDR3 consists of 13 residues.

The chain links TRBV7-2 to TRBJ2-2; 10 bases are a match to TRBD1. V gave up 5 bases and J gave up 7 bases; unmatched junction bases: 4. This CDR3 spans 14 amino acids. Germline values: CDR1 SGHTA, CDR2 FQGNSA. The DNA of the CDR3 is TGTGCCAGCAGCCCTGACAGGGGGCACGGGGAGCTGTTTTTT. Translation: CASSPDRGHGELFF.

V usage is TRBV12-3 or TRBV12-4 and J usage is TRBJ1-1; D call uncertain. The length of the CDR3 is 14 residues. The V end lost 5 bases, the J end lost 6 bases, and 16 bases lay between the germline ends. As DNA, the CDR3 is TGTGCCAGCAGTCCACCCCAGGCTTCTGCTGAAGCTTTCTTT. It specifies CASSPPQASAEAFF.

This clonotype was counted only a few times. The rearrangement uses TRBV5-1 and TRBJ2-2; D gene unclear. Germline CDR1 reads SGHRS; CDR2 reads YFSETQ. This CDR3 comprises 16 residues. The V gene lost 1 base and the J gene lost 0 bases, with 10 bases spanning the gap. CDR3 protein: CASSLMGSPNTGELFF. In DNA form, the CDR3 reads TGCGCCAGCAGCTTGATGGGTTCTCCGAACACCGGGGAGCTGTTTTTT.

This chain uses TRBV12-3 or TRBV12-4 with TRBJ2-3; TRBD2 matches at 7 bases. The junction had 7 bases not matched to a gene; V was cut back by 5 bases and J by 2 bases. There are 15 residues in the CDR3. The CDR3 reads CASSARGTITDTQYF. The CDR3 DNA follows: TGTGCCAGCAGTGCCCGTGGGACTATCACAGATACGCAGTATTTT.

This chain links TRBV6-2 or TRBV6-3 with TRBJ2-1, with 10 nucleotides matching TRBD2. The CDR3 sequence is 19 residues long. The V and J ends lost 8 bases and 6 bases, in that order; junction bases with no gene match: 22. CDR1 and CDR2 (germline): MNHEY, SVGEGT. DNA for the CDR3: TGTGCCAGCGTTAAGGGGGTTAGCGCTCTAGCGGGGGAAAGCAATGAGCAGTTCTTC. Amino acids: CASVKGVSALAGESNEQFF.

V and J are TRBV5-1 and TRBJ1-4; no firm D call. V was clipped by 3 bases and J by 5 bases, with 5 bases between them. CDR1 is SGHRS and CDR2 is YFSETQ in the germline V gene. This CDR3 spans 12 amino acids. CDR3 in DNA: TGCGCCAGCAGCTCCCTAAATGAAAAACTGTTTTTT. This encodes CASSSLNEKLFF.

The V and J genes are TRBV6-1 and TRBJ2-7, with a weak D call TRBD2 (7 bases). The germline gives CDR1 MNHNS, CDR2 SASEGT. The CDR3 extends over 15 amino acids. V shed 6 bases and J shed 5 bases, with 20 bases lying between them. The CDR3 DNA is TGTGCCAGCAGGAAGCCGGGGGGCATGGTCCACGAGCAGTACTTC. Its translation: CASRKPGGMVHEQYF.

This clonotype was observed many times. The chain is built from TRBV5-1 and TRBJ2-2; D is unresolved. Germline V lookup: CDR1 SGHRS, CDR2 YFSETQ. This CDR3 comprises 15 residues. Trimming removed 2 bases at V and 0 bases at J, with 8 bases between. CDR3 amino acids: CASSLRHTNTGELFF. DNA of the CDR3: TGCGCCAGCAGCTTAAGACACACGAACACCGGGGAGCTGTTTTTT.

The chain links TRBV11-2 to TRBJ2-2; 10 nucleotides line up with TRBD2. The CDR3 contains 18 residues. The germline gives CDR1 SGHAT, CDR2 FQNNGV. V was clipped by 5 bases and J by 4 bases; unmatched bases: 13. CDR3 loop: CASSPLYSGGPRTGELFF. The CDR3, as DNA: TGTGCCAGCAGCCCCCTCTATAGCGGGGGGCCACGCACCGGGGAGCTGTTTTTT.

This clonotype was counted a few times. This chain connects TRBV11-2 to TRBJ1-4; D possibly corresponds to TRBD1 (5 bases). This CDR3 contains 20 residues. Per germline, CDR1 SGHAT and CDR2 FQNNGV. Trimming removed 6 bases from V and 6 bases from J, with 32 bases in between. The CDR3 loop reads CASSPRRGDYAGTEDEKLFF. CDR3 bases: TGTGCCAGCAGTCCTAGACGAGGGGATTATGCCGGGACGGAGGATGAAAAACTGTTTTTT. The full variable domain, in which reference TRBV11-2 and TRBJ1-4 provide the parts outside the CDR3, is EAGVAQSPRYKIIEKRQSVAFWCNPISGHATLYWYQQILGQGPKLLIQFQNNGVVDDSQLPKDRFSAERLKGVDSTLKIQPAKLEDSAVYLCASSPRRGDYAGTEDEKLFFGSGTQLSVL.

The chain carries TRBV12-3 or TRBV12-4 and TRBJ2-3; D unclear. The V and J ends lost 5 bases and 0 bases respectively, with 15 bases between them. The CDR3 is made up of 16 amino acids. The CDR3 loop is CASSTAGDLSTDTQYF. In DNA, the CDR3 is TGTGCCAGCAGTACTGCCGGCGACCTTAGCACAGATACGCAGTATTTT.

Only a few counts were recorded for this clonotype. The chain couples TRBV5-1 to TRBJ1-4, with a weak D call TRBD1 (5 bases). Germline lookup yields CDR1 SGHRS and CDR2 YFSETQ. Trimming cost V 3 bases and J 4 bases, with 10 bases left between them. This CDR3 spans 14 amino acids. The CDR3, as DNA: TGCGCCAGCAGCTCCGGGACGGTTAATGAAAAACTGTTTTTT. Protein sequence: CASSSGTVNEKLFF. Filled out from reference TRBV5-1 and TRBJ1-4, the complete variable domain reads KAGVTQTPRYLIKTRGQQVTLSCSPISGHRSVSWYQQTPGQGLQFLFEYFSETQRNKGNFPGRFSGRQFSNSRSEMNVSTLELGDSALYLCASSSGTVNEKLFFGSGTQLSVL.

The chain combines TRBV4-3 with TRBJ1-5, with TRBD1 identical over 7 bases. The V gene's germline CDR1 is LGHNA and CDR2 YSLEER. The J segment lost 3 bases and the V segment lost 1 base, leaving 6 bases of the junction unmatched. The CDR3 contains 16 residues. In DNA form, the CDR3 reads TGCGCCAGCAGCCAAGGGGCAGGGGGGAACAATCAGCCCCAGCATTTT. Translating gives CASSQGAGGNNQPQHF.

This clonotype was observed a few times. This chain links TRBV6-5 with TRBJ1-1; 11 bases match TRBD1. V lost 0 bases and J lost 6; bases outside the gene matches: 0. The V gene's germline CDR1 is MNHEY and CDR2 SVGAGI. The CDR3 contains 14 residues. CDR3 protein: CASSYSGQGAEAFF. The CDR3 coding sequence is TGTGCCAGCAGTTACTCGGGACAGGGGGCTGAAGCTTTCTTT.

This clonotype has just a few counts. The V and J genes are TRBV21-1 and TRBJ2-3; the table's D call of TRBD1 was not tested on the DNA. TRBV21-1 represents a pseudogene. CDR3 size: 15 residues. The CDR3, as DNA: TGTGCCAGCAGCAAAGGCGCAGGGGTTCCAGATACGCAGTATTTT. This sequence encodes CASSKGAGVPDTQYF.